The sequence of this T cell receptor (beta chain) was determined in a study of blood T cell repertoires in COVID-19. Background on the study: PBMCs, B-cell-depleted T cells, or T cells provided the cDNA or gDNA that made up the material.

The CDR3 loop spans 14 amino acids. V gave up 2 bases and J gave up 4 bases, with 12 bases separating them. From germline, CDR1 is MNHNY and CDR2 SVGAGI (reference sequence). Source study methods: Estimated nucleated cell counts came from reference gene primer amplification. TCRdb's table, derived via immunoSEQ multiplex PCR, lists solely in-frame clones and lacks some. V, J and clone size are taken as reported in that table, and D and trimming were inferred from the DNA itself. The repertoire holds around 500,000 clones, less than 90% seen once, with 6.5% to 8.5% in the top ten. This chain joins TRBV6-6 and TRBJ2-7; D possibly corresponds to TRBD1 (6 bases). The material sequenced was PBMCs or T cells enriched from blood (not recorded which). This TCR was sampled from a woman aged 60-75 years who had recovered from COVID-19. In nucleotides, the CDR3 is TGTGCCAGCAGTTACCGCGGACAGCGATACGAGCAGTACTTC. Its translation: CASSYRGQRYEQYF.